A single sample is the source of the 16 T cell receptor beta chains below, sequenced in a study of cytomegalovirus exposure and HLA in healthy donors. The PCR employed 60 Vbeta primers together with 13 Jbeta primers. Profiled with immunoSEQ multiplex PCR; TCRdb holds only in-frame clones, not every one. The table includes some 120,000 clones, 81% detected once. Sequencing was done on a sample of PBMCs. These receptors all come from a middle-aged man in good health and CMV-seronegative.

V and J are TRBV10-3 and TRBJ2-3, with TRBD1 matching 9 bases. CDR3 size: 17 residues. V gave up 2 bases and J gave up 1 base; unmatched junction bases: 7. Germline V gene sequence: CDR1 ENHRY, CDR2 SYGVKD. The CDR3 sequence is CAISEGGTGPRTDTQYF. CDR3 coding DNA: TGTGCCATCAGTGAGGGGGGGACAGGGCCCCGCACAGATACGCAGTATTTT.

The chain is built from TRBV5-6 and TRBJ2-7; 9 nucleotides line up with TRBD1. This CDR3 has 14 residues. Looked up from germline, CDR1 is SGHDT and CDR2 is YYEEEE. The ends lost 0 bases at V and 2 bases at J; junction bases unmatched: 0. The CDR3: CASSLGTGAYEQYF. The CDR3 DNA reads as TGTGCCAGCAGCTTGGGGACAGGGGCCTACGAGCAGTACTTC. The full variable domain, with the rest looked up from reference TRBV5-6 and TRBJ2-7, is DAGVTQSPTHLIKTRGQQVTLRCSPKSGHDTVSWYQQALGQGPQFIFQYYEEEERQRGNFPDRFSGHQFPNYSSELNVNALLLGDSALYLCASSLGTGAYEQYFGPGTRLTVT.

The CDR3 sequence is CASSFTGTGNEKLFF. DNA for the CDR3: TGTGCCAGCAGCTTCACCGGGACAGGGAATGAAAAACTGTTTTTT. The chain has TRBV7-9 and TRBJ1-4; TRBD1 matches 9 bases. V dropped 3 bases and J dropped 5; count of bases not matched to a gene: 4. The CDR3 totals 15 residues. Germline lookup yields CDR1 SEHNR and CDR2 FQNEAQ (reference sequence).

This chain uses TRBV28 with TRBJ1-4; no definite D call. Germline lookup yields CDR1 MDHEN and CDR2 SYDVKM. The germline V and J ends were trimmed by 6 bases and 8 bases, with 16 bases remaining between them. The CDR3 has 14 amino acids. The DNA of the CDR3 is TGTGCCAGCAGCACAGTCGCTTTTAGAGAAAAACTGTTTTTT. Residues: CASSTVAFREKLFF.

The chain employs TRBV28 and TRBJ1-2, with D possibly TRBD1 on 6 matching bases. CDR3 size: 13 residues. Trimming removed 6 bases at V and 4 bases at J, with 12 bases between. Germline loops: CDR1 MDHEN, CDR2 SYDVKM. CDR3 coding DNA: TGTGCCAGCAGCCTAGGACAGCTCTATGGCTACACCTTC. Amino acids: CASSLGQLYGYTF.

The chain carries TRBV29-1 and TRBJ1-4; D call uncertain. Trimming pared 5 bases from V and 8 bases from J, leaving 15 bases between. CDR1 and CDR2 from the germline V gene are SQVTM and ANQGSEA. This CDR3 has 13 residues. The CDR3 sequence: CSVCQEDREKLFF. In nucleotides, the CDR3 is TGCAGCGTTTGCCAGGAGGACCGAGAAAAACTGTTTTTT.

A single count supports this clone. This rearrangement joins TRBV6-5 to TRBJ1-5; D may be TRBD1 (6 bases). CDR3 length: 15 amino acids. V gave up 4 bases and J gave up 5 bases, with 15 bases separating them. Per the germline V gene, CDR1 is MNHEY and CDR2 is SVGAGI. The CDR3 loop reads CASSSHRAVHQPQHF. The DNA of the CDR3 is TGTGCCAGCAGTTCACACAGGGCAGTGCATCAGCCCCAGCATTTT.

This chain connects TRBV11-2 to TRBJ1-4; D is perhaps TRBD1 (5 bases). This CDR3 is built from 16 residues. V lost 2 bases to trimming and J lost 1 base, with 11 bases between them. CDR1 is SGHAT and CDR2 is FQNNGV in the germline V gene. The CDR3 coding sequence is TGTGCCAGCAGCTTACGTCAGGGCGAAACTAATGAAAAACTGTTTTTT. It yields the protein CASSLRQGETNEKLFF.

V gene TRBV7-9 combines with J gene TRBJ1-6, with D hard to call. CDR1 is SEHNR and CDR2 is FQNEAQ in the germline V gene (reference sequence). The CDR3 length is 13 residues. The ends were cut back, 1 base at V and 10 bases at J, with 8 bases in the middle. CDR3 region: CASSLGGGSPLHF. The CDR3 region has the DNA TGTGCCAGCAGCTTAGGCGGCGGGTCACCCCTCCACTTT.

This clone has just a few counts. This chain connects TRBV5-6 to TRBJ1-1; D might be TRBD1 (5 bases). Germline V CDR1 and CDR2: SGHDT, YYEEEE. The CDR3 loop spans 15 amino acids. V was cut by 4 bases and J by 1 base, with 14 bases left in between. The CDR3 sequence is CASSPGLRGNTEAFF. DNA for the CDR3: TGTGCCAGCAGCCCGGGACTGAGGGGGAACACTGAAGCTTTCTTT.

The rearrangement joins TRBV5-1 to TRBJ1-3; TRBD1 matches at 8 bases. This CDR3 is built from 16 residues. V was pared by 7 bases and J by 2 bases, with 11 bases of the junction left unmatched. Per the germline V gene, CDR1 is SGHRS and CDR2 is YFSETQ. The CDR3 here is CASRSGGTGTGNTIYF. Here the CDR3 DNA reads TGCGCCAGCCGGTCCGGGGGGACAGGCACTGGAAACACCATATATTTT. The full variable domain, its missing parts supplied by reference TRBV5-1 and TRBJ1-3, is KAGVTQTPRYLIKTRGQQVTLSCSPISGHRSVSWYQQTPGQGLQFLFEYFSETQRNKGNFPGRFSGRQFSNSRSEMNVSTLELGDSALYLCASRSGGTGTGNTIYFGEGSWLTVV.

The chain couples TRBV19 to TRBJ1-1; D is perhaps TRBD1 (6 bases). V shed 7 bases and J shed 11 bases, with 14 bases lying between them. The CDR3 spans 11 residues. CDR1 is LNHDA and CDR2 is SQIVND in the germline V gene (reference sequence). CDR3 residues: CASTTGRGAFF. Here the CDR3 DNA reads TGTGCCAGTACTACAGGGCGCGGTGCTTTCTTT.

The V and J genes are TRBV2 and TRBJ2-6; D is unclear. The germline V gene encodes CDR1 SNHLY and CDR2 FYNNEI. Trimming shortened V by 5 bases and J by 0 bases, and 11 bases separated the two germline ends. This CDR3 spans 16 amino acids. The CDR3 sequence: CASSRRFSSGANVLTF. CDR3 in DNA: TGTGCCAGCAGTCGGAGATTTAGCTCTGGGGCCAACGTCCTGACTTTC.

The CDR3: CASRESMNTEAFF. The CDR3 region has the DNA TGTGCCAGCAGAGAAAGCATGAACACTGAAGCTTTCTTT. The gene calls are TRBV6-1 and TRBJ1-1, with D uncertain. Trimming removed 6 bases from V and 0 bases from J, with 8 bases in between. The CDR3 totals 13 residues. Looked up from germline, CDR1 is MNHNS and CDR2 is SASEGT.

V and J are TRBV9 and TRBJ2-1; 10 positions agree with TRBD1. The CDR3 spans 16 residues. Trimming at V came to 6 bases and at J to 3 bases, leaving 9 bases not matched to a gene. Germline CDR1 and CDR2: SGDLS and YYNGEE. For the CDR3, the DNA is TGTGCCAGCACCATTACCGGGACAGGGGACTACAATGAGCAGTTCTTC. Protein: CASTITGTGDYNEQFF.

The chain couples TRBV12-5 to TRBJ2-7; possibly TRBD2 for D (5 bases). Trimming pared 7 bases from V and 2 bases from J, leaving 12 bases between. The CDR3 extends over 13 amino acids. The V gene's germline CDR1 is LGHNT and CDR2 FRNRAP. CDR3 DNA sequence: TGTGCTAGTGCCGGGGAGTCCCCCTACGAGCAGTACTTC. Translated: CASAGESPYEQYF.